One sample yielded the 17 T cell receptor beta chains listed below, sequenced in a study of blood T cell repertoires in COVID-19. Profiled with immunoSEQ multiplex PCR; TCRdb holds only in-frame clones, not every one. Here the sample spans 55,000 to 90,000 clones, about 80% being singletons. The sequenced material came from peripheral blood. The receptors shown here come from a woman between 55 and 75 years old with acute or convalescent COVID-19.

This clone was recorded once. J is TRBJ1-2 and V is TRBV12-3 or TRBV12-4, with D perhaps TRBD1 (5 bases). CDR3 length: 13 residues. Trimming pared 8 bases from V and 4 bases from J, leaving 14 bases between. The CDR3 DNA is TGTGCCAGCCGGAATTTCCAGGGCTATGGCTACACCTTC. Protein sequence: CASRNFQGYGYTF.

This clone was seen a handful of times. The rearrangement links TRBV5-1 to TRBJ2-1; TRBD1 matches 9 bases. The CDR3 is made up of 15 amino acids. The V and J ends lost 4 bases and 7 bases, in that order; junction bases with no gene match: 9. The V gene's germline CDR1 is SGHRS and CDR2 YFSETQ. The chain's CDR3 is CASSARDRVENEQFF. The CDR3 region has the DNA TGCGCCAGCAGCGCCCGGGACAGGGTTGAGAATGAGCAGTTCTTC.

This chain links TRBV9 with TRBJ2-2, with D maybe TRBD2 (5 bases). The germline V gene has CDR1 SGDLS and CDR2 YYNGEE. The germline V and J ends were trimmed by 6 bases and 4 bases, with 13 bases remaining between them. The CDR3 extends over 14 amino acids. The CDR3 spells CASNTRPGTGELFF. CDR3 sequence (DNA): TGTGCCAGCAACACTAGACCCGGCACCGGGGAGCTGTTTTTT. The variable domain in full, with the rest retrieved from reference TRBV9 and TRBJ2-2, is DSGVTQTPKHLITATGQRVTLRCSPRSGDLSVYWYQQSLDQGLQFLIQYYNGEERAKGNILERFSAQQFPDLHSELNLSSLELGDSALYFCASNTRPGTGELFFGEGSRLTVL.

The chain has TRBV24-1 and TRBJ2-2, with D perhaps matching TRBD1 (5 bases). Deletions cut 4 bases from V and 2 bases from J, with 16 bases between. The CDR3 has 17 residues. Germline lookup yields CDR1 KGHDR and CDR2 SFDVKD. In DNA form, the CDR3 reads TGTGCCACCAGTGACGCGTCCGCAGGGTATAACACCGGGGAGCTGTTTTTT. It translates to CATSDASAGYNTGELFF.

This chain joins TRBV18 and TRBJ2-2; TRBD2 aligns across 14 bases. The trim removed 8 bases at V and 1 base at J, leaving 6 bases unmatched. This CDR3 comprises 17 residues. Per germline, CDR1 KGHSH and CDR2 LQKENI. The DNA for the CDR3 is TGTGCCAGCCGGGGACTAGCGGGGGCCCTGAACACCGGGGAGCTGTTTTTT. This gives the protein CASRGLAGALNTGELFF.

The chain employs TRBV7-9 and TRBJ2-7; TRBD1 aligns across 10 bases. The CDR3 contains 14 residues. Germline lookup yields CDR1 SEHNR and CDR2 FQNEAQ (reference sequence). Losses at the gene ends were 0 bases for V and 7 bases for J; bases not matched to a gene: 3. The chain's CDR3 is CASSLAGTGVEQYF. CDR3 sequence (DNA): TGTGCCAGCAGCTTAGCGGGGACAGGGGTAGAGCAGTACTTC.

The V gene is TRBV9, the J gene TRBJ2-7; 9 positions match TRBD1. With V trimmed by 0 bases and J by 0 bases, 4 bases remained unmatched. CDR1 and CDR2 (germline): SGDLS, YYNGEE. The CDR3 length is 16 residues. CDR3 nucleotide sequence: TGTGCCAGCAGCGTAGATCCGACAGGGGGCTCCTACGAGCAGTACTTC. Protein product: CASSVDPTGGSYEQYF.

The chain uses TRBV11-3 and TRBJ1-1, with D unclear. The germline V and J ends were trimmed by 4 bases and 5 bases, with 8 bases remaining between them. This CDR3 region has 12 residues. Germline V gives CDR1 SGHNT, CDR2 YENEEA. CDR3 residues: CASSSGGTEAFF. In DNA form, the CDR3 reads TGTGCCAGCAGCTCTGGAGGGACTGAAGCTTTCTTT. Filled out from reference TRBV11-3 and TRBJ1-1, the complete variable domain reads EAGVVQSPRYKIIEKKQPVAFWCNPISGHNTLYWYLQNLGQGPELLIRYENEEAVDDSQLPKDRFSAERLKGVDSTLKIQPAELGDSAVYLCASSSGGTEAFFGQGTRLTVV.

The chain couples TRBV7-6 to TRBJ2-3, with 7 nucleotides matching TRBD2. The CDR3 length is 16 residues. Germline V gene lookup returns CDR1 SGHVS and CDR2 FNYEAQ. J lost 3 bases, V lost 0 bases, and 6 bases had no gene match. CDR3 region: CASSLAAGMGTDTQYF. Here the CDR3 DNA reads TGTGCCAGCAGCTTAGCAGCGGGGATGGGAACAGATACGCAGTATTTT.

The chain links TRBV2 to TRBJ1-3; tentative D call: TRBD1 (6 bases). Trimming removed 2 bases at V and 7 bases at J, with 18 bases between. From germline, CDR1 is SNHLY and CDR2 FYNNEI. The CDR3 contains 16 residues. The CDR3 bases are TGTGCCAGCAGTGAATATGGACAGTTTAGGGGGAACACCATATATTTT. Its translation: CASSEYGQFRGNTIYF. The whole variable domain, filled in from reference TRBV2 and TRBJ1-3, reads EPEVTQTPSHQVTQMGQEVILRCVPISNHLYFYWYRQILGQKVEFLVSFYNNEISEKSEIFDDQFSVERPDGSNFTLKIRSTKLEDSAMYFCASSEYGQFRGNTIYFGEGSWLTVV.

This clone was found a few times. The rearrangement joins TRBV6-4 to TRBJ1-3; possibly TRBD1 for D (5 bases). The CDR3 loop spans 14 amino acids. V lost 7 bases to trimming and J lost 10 bases, with 20 bases between them. Germline V lookup: CDR1 MRHNA, CDR2 SNTAGT. In DNA form, the CDR3 reads TGTGCCAGCATAGGGACTCCAGCCCCGGGGACCATATATTTT. This encodes CASIGTPAPGTIYF.

V and J are TRBV5-1 and TRBJ2-3, with 9 bases that match TRBD2. CDR3 length: 15 residues. The trim removed 0 bases at V and 4 bases at J, leaving 3 bases unmatched. Per germline, CDR1 SGHRS and CDR2 YFSETQ. The CDR3: CASSLVAGAADTQYF. In DNA, the CDR3 is TGCGCCAGCAGCTTGGTAGCGGGGGCGGCAGATACGCAGTATTTT.

The chain joins TRBV7-9 to TRBJ2-7; 9 nucleotides align to TRBD1. Germline CDR1 and CDR2: SEHNR and FQNEAQ (reference sequence). The CDR3 runs 14 residues. V trimming: 7 bases; J trimming: 2 bases; junction bases outside the gene matches: 6. The chain's CDR3 is CASIPTGGAYEQYF. In DNA, the CDR3 is TGTGCCAGCATCCCGACAGGGGGGGCCTACGAGCAGTACTTC.

The genes are TRBV7-9 and TRBJ2-3; 8 bases line up with TRBD2. The germline gives CDR1 SEHNR, CDR2 FQNEAQ (reference sequence). The CDR3 runs 13 residues. The J segment lost 2 bases and the V segment lost 8 bases, leaving 3 bases of the junction unmatched. CDR3 sequence reads: CASAGGPTDTQYF. CDR3 DNA sequence: TGTGCCAGCGCGGGGGGCCCCACAGATACGCAGTATTTT.

V is TRBV3-1 (or the pseudogene TRBV3-2) and J is TRBJ1-2, with D possibly being TRBD1 (5 bases). The CDR3 is 14 amino acids. V lost 1 base to trimming and J lost 1 base, with 7 bases between them. Germline CDR1 LGHDT, CDR2 YNNKEL (reference sequence). The CDR3 reads CASSQGRGNYGYTF. The CDR3 DNA reads TGTGCCAGCAGCCAAGGAAGGGGTAACTATGGCTACACCTTC.

This clone came up a few times. The chain recombines TRBV19 with TRBJ1-2; TRBD1 might be the D (5 bases). The length of the CDR3 is 15 residues. V was clipped by 5 bases and J by 0 bases, with 13 bases between them. CDR1 is LNHDA, CDR2 SQIVND, per germline (reference sequence). In nucleotides, the CDR3 is TGTGCCAGTAGTGCCGCGGGGGTTTCTAACTATGGCTACACCTTC. It encodes CASSAAGVSNYGYTF.

The rearrangement uses TRBV5-3 and TRBJ2-3; 15 bases map to TRBD2. TRBV5-3 is an ORF; its function is uncertain. V was clipped by 1 base and J by 2 bases; unmatched bases: 14. CDR3 length: 21 amino acids. CDR3 sequence (DNA): TGTGCCAGAAGCTTGCCGGGACTAGCGGGGGGCCCCCTACCTTTCACAGATACGCAGTATTTT. This encodes CARSLPGLAGGPLPFTDTQYF.